This T cell receptor beta chain was retrieved from a study of PD-L1 blockade in urothelial cancer. As to time point: peripheral blood 6 weeks after treatment start. The CDR3 consists of 17 residues. The V segment lost 4 bases and the J segment 4 bases; nucleotides outside the gene matches: 15. Germline V CDR1 and CDR2: GTSNPN, SVGIG (reference sequence). Clones were sequenced by immunoSEQ multiplex PCR, and TCRdb holds only the in-frame ones, with some missing. The table records about 130,000 clones, roughly 88% of them present only once. The receptor was derived from a man over 45 with urothelial cancer. The rearrangement links TRBV30 to TRBJ1-5; 8 bases are shared with TRBD1. Sequenced material: PBMCs, taken around atezolizumab (anti-PD-L1) treatment. The DNA of the CDR3 is TGTGCCTGGACACCAATAAGGGTCCAGGGGGCTAATCAGCCCCAGCATTTT. Translating gives CAWTPIRVQGANQPQHF.